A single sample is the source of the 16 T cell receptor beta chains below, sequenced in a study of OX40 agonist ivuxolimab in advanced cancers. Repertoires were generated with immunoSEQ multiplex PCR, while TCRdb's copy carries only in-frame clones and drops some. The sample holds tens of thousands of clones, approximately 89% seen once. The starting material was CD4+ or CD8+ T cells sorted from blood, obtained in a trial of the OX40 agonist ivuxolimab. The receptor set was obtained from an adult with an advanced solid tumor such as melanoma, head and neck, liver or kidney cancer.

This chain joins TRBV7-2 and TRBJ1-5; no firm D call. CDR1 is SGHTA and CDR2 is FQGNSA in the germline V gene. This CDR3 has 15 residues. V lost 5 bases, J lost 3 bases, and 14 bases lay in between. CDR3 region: CASSLPPGANQPQHF. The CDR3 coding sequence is TGTGCCAGCAGCCTGCCGCCAGGAGCCAATCAGCCCCAGCATTTT.

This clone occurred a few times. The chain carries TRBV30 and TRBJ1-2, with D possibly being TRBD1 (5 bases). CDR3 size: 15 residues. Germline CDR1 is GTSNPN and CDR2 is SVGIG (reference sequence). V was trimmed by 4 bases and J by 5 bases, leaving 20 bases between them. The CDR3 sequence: CAWITVALQGYGYTF. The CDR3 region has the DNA TGTGCCTGGATTACGGTGGCCCTCCAGGGTTATGGCTACACCTTC.

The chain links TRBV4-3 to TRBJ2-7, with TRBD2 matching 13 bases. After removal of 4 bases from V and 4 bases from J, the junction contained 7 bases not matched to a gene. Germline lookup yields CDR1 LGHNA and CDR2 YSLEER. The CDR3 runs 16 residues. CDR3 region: CASSLSLAGGVYEQYF. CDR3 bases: TGCGCCAGCAGCCTATCACTAGCGGGAGGGGTGTACGAGCAGTACTTC.

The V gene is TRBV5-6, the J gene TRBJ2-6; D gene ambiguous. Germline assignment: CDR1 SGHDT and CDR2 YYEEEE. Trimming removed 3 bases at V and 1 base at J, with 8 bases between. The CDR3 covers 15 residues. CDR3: CASSSPGSGANVLTF. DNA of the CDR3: TGTGCCAGCAGCTCACCCGGGTCTGGGGCCAACGTCCTGACTTTC. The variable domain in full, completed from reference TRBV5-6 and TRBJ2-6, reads DAGVTQSPTHLIKTRGQQVTLRCSPKSGHDTVSWYQQALGQGPQFIFQYYEEEERQRGNFPDRFSGHQFPNYSSELNVNALLLGDSALYLCASSSPGSGANVLTFGAGSRLTVL.

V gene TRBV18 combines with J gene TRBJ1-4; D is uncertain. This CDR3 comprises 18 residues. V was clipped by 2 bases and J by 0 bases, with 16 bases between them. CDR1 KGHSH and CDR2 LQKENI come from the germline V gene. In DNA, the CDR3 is TGTGCCAGCTCACCAGCGTCAGGAAGTCAGGCAACTAATGAAAAACTGTTTTTT. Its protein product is CASSPASGSQATNEKLFF.

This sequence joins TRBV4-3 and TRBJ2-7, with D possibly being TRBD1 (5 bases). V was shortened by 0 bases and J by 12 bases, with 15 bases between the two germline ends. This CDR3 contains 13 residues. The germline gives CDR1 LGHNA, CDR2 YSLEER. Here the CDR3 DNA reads TGCGCCAGCAGCCAAGATGTAACAGGTCCTTGGTACTTC. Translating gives CASSQDVTGPWYF.

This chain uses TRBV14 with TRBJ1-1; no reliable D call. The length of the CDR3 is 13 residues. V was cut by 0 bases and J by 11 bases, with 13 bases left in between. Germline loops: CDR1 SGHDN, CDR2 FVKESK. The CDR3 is CASSQDQETTAFF. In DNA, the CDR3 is TGTGCCAGCAGCCAAGATCAGGAGACGACGGCTTTCTTT.

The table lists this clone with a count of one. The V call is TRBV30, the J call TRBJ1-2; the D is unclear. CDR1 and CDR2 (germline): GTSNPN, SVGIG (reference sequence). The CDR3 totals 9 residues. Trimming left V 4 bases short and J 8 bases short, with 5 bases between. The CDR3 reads CAWMEGYTF. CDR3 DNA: TGTGCCTGGATGGAGGGCTACACCTTC.

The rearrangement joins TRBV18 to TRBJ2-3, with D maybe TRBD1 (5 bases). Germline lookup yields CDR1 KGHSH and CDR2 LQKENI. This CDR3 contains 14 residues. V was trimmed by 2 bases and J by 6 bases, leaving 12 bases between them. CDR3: CASSPAGPEDTQYF. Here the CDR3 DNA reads TGTGCCAGCTCACCAGCAGGGCCTGAGGATACGCAGTATTTT.

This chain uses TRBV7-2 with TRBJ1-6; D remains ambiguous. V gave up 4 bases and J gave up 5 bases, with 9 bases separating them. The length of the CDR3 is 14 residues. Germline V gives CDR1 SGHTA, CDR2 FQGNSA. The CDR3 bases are TGTGCCAGCAGCTCCACCGGGAATAATTCACCCCTCCACTTT. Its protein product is CASSSTGNNSPLHF.

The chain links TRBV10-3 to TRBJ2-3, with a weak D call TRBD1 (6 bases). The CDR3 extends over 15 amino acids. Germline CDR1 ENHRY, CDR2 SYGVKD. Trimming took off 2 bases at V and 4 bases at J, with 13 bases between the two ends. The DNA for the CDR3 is TGTGCCATCAGTGAGGCAGGGGAAAGGTCAGATACGCAGTATTTT. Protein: CAISEAGERSDTQYF.

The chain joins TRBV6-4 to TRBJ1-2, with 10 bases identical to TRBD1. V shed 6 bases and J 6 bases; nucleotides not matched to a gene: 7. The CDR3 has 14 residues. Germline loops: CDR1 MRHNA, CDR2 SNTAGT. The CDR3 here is CASSAGTGVNGYTF. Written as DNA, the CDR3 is TGTGCCAGCAGCGCCGGGACAGGGGTAAATGGCTACACCTTC.

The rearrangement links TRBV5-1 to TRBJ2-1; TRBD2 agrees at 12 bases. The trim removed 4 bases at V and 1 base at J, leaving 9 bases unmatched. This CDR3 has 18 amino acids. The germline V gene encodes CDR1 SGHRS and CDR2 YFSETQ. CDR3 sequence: CASSPGLAGIRSYNEQFF. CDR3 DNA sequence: TGCGCCAGCAGCCCCGGACTAGCGGGAATTAGGTCCTACAATGAGCAGTTCTTC.

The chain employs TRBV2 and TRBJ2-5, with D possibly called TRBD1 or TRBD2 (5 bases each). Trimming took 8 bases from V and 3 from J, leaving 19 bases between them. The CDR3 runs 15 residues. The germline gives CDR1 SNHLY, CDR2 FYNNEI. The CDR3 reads CASGEEGLGKETQYF. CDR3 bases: TGTGCCAGCGGGGAAGAGGGGCTGGGTAAAGAGACCCAGTACTTC.

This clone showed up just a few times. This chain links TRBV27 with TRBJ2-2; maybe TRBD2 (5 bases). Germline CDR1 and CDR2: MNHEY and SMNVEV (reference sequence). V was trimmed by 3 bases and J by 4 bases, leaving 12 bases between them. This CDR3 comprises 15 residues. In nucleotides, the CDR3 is TGTGCCAGCAGTTTCGAGGGAGTGGGCACCGGGGAGCTGTTTTTT. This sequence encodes CASSFEGVGTGELFF.

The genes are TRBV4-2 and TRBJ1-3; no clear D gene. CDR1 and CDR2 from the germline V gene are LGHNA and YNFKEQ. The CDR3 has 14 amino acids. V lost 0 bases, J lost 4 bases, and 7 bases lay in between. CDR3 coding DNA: TGTGCCAGCAGCCAAGATCTCCAAGGAAACACCATATATTTT. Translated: CASSQDLQGNTIYF.